One and the same sample provided the 7 T cell receptor beta chains below, sequenced in a study of vaccination effects on CD4 cells after COVID-19. TCRdb's copy holds only in-frame clones and misses some; the assay was immunoSEQ multiplex PCR. The sample carries 30,000 to 35,000 clones, about 72% recorded once. The ViraFEST assay expanded antigen-specific CD4+ T cells with viral peptide pools before sequencing. Culturing for 10 to 11 days preceded CD4+ T cell isolation. This person's SARS-CoV-2 infection, confirmed by PCR, occurred between March and December 2020. The antigens for these receptors are not known. The sample consisted of CD4+ T cells from PBMCs cultured with a peptide pool, taken before COVID-19 vaccination. These receptors were taken from a human donor who had a prior SARS-CoV-2 infection.

The chain uses TRBV2 and TRBJ2-1; TRBD2 agrees at 13 bases. V lost 8 bases and J lost 8; bases outside the gene matches: 6. The CDR3 contains 14 residues. The germline V gene has CDR1 SNHLY and CDR2 FYNNEI. Here the CDR3 reads CASHTSGRVDEQFF. CDR3 sequence (DNA): TGTGCCAGCCACACTAGCGGGAGGGTTGATGAGCAGTTCTTC.

The chain couples TRBV2 to TRBJ1-5; 8 nucleotides align to TRBD1. The CDR3 has 15 residues. Trimming cost V 7 bases and J 7 bases; bases outside gene matches: 12. Looked up from germline, CDR1 is SNHLY and CDR2 is FYNNEI. In nucleotides, the CDR3 is TGTGCCAGCACCGCTGGACAGGGCACAAACCAGCCCCAGCATTTT. It yields the protein CASTAGQGTNQPQHF.

The rearrangement uses TRBV5-1 and TRBJ2-7; no clear D gene. CDR1 SGHRS and CDR2 YFSETQ come from the germline V gene. The V end was cut by 4 bases, the J end by 0 bases, with 17 bases between. The CDR3 totals 16 residues. In DNA, the CDR3 is TGCGCCAGCAGCCCAGAAGTGAGAATTAGCTCCTACGAGCAGTACTTC. Translation gives CASSPEVRISSYEQYF.

This clone was seen more than once but under ten times. The chain's CDR3 is CASGVSGYEQYF. CDR3 bases: TGTGCCAGTGGGGTGTCTGGCTACGAGCAGTACTTC. V is TRBV19 and J is TRBJ2-7; no reliable D call. The CDR3 contains 12 residues. The V and J ends lost 8 bases and 3 bases respectively, with 11 bases between them. Germline V lookup: CDR1 LNHDA, CDR2 SQIVND (reference sequence).

The genes are TRBV7-2 and TRBJ1-3; TRBD1 agrees at 11 bases. The germline V gene has CDR1 SGHTA and CDR2 FQGNSA. Losses at the gene ends were 4 bases for V and 4 bases for J; bases not matched to a gene: 3. The CDR3 extends over 15 amino acids. Here the CDR3 DNA reads TGTGCCAGCAGCTACCGGACAGGGGGCGGAAACACCATATATTTT. It yields the protein CASSYRTGGGNTIYF.

The chain links TRBV5-6 to TRBJ1-4; D gene ambiguous. The CDR3 spans 13 residues. Between the trimmed V and J ends, which lost 1 base and 11 bases, there was a span of 12 bases. Germline V gives CDR1 SGHDT, CDR2 YYEEEE. CDR3 in amino acids: CASSLQRFGKLFF. The CDR3 DNA is TGTGCCAGCAGCTTGCAAAGATTTGGGAAACTGTTTTTT. Together with reference TRBV5-6 and TRBJ1-4, the CDR3 gives the full variable domain: DAGVTQSPTHLIKTRGQQVTLRCSPKSGHDTVSWYQQALGQGPQFIFQYYEEEERQRGNFPDRFSGHQFPNYSSELNVNALLLGDSALYLCASSLQRFGKLFFGSGTQLSVL.

The V call is TRBV18, the J call TRBJ2-5; no clear D. This CDR3 region has 14 residues. Germline CDR1 reads KGHSH; CDR2 reads LQKENI. V was trimmed by 4 bases and J by 0 bases, leaving 9 bases between them. In nucleotides, the CDR3 is TGTGCCAGCTCACTCACGACCGACCAAGAGACCCAGTACTTC. Encoded protein: CASSLTTDQETQYF.